The TCR beta chain described here comes from a study of regulatory T cells in long-lasting Graves disease. Regarding time point: newly diagnosed GD, antithyroid drugs for less than 3 months. Researchers made the TCR library from RNA that was extracted from PBMCs. This clonotype was counted only a few times. Antigen: not known. Trimming left V 0 bases short and J 1 base short, with 8 bases between. Germline loops: CDR1 MGHRA, CDR2 YSYEKL. This CDR3 has 15 amino acids. The TCR beta library used iRepertoire HTBI primers with Arm-PCR amplification of CDR3. From the multiplex PCR reads, TCRdb called clonotypes with MiXCR, one entry per CDR3 protein. Counted here are 450,000 to 500,000 distinct CDR3 sequences, 15% to 20% occurring once; the ten biggest clones make up roughly an eighth. Study-wide points: Favored gene segments in persistent disease were TRBV28, TRBJ1-2 and TRBJ2-5.

The sample was also linked to a second study, of T cells in Graves' hyperthyroidism and ophthalmopathy.

This clonotype originated in a man aged 40-50 years with Graves disease. The sample here was peripheral blood mononuclear cells (PBMCs), taken at new diagnosis, from a patient treated with antithyroid drugs. The rearrangement joins TRBV4-1 to TRBJ2-3; tentative D call: TRBD2 (6 bases). The CDR3: CASSQDSGGTDTQYF. The CDR3 bases are TGCGCCAGCAGCCAAGACTCGGGGGGCACAGATACGCAGTATTTT.